Ten or more counts support the clone carrying this T cell receptor beta chain. The antigen is undetermined. This sample is drawn from a study of read filtering for tumor transcriptome and immune sequencing. The overall study: The cohort had some 16 men and under 15 women aged about 47 to 90, mean about 72 years.

The library was built from roughly 400 ng RNA with molecular barcoded adaptors for alpha/delta and beta/gamma chains. One entry per CDR3 protein results from TCRdb running MiXCR on the reads. The table shows fewer than 75,000 distinct CDR3 sequences, with 20% to 25% occurring only once. General study points: Even smaller IR-seq throughput identified most shared clonotypes. The CD138-negative fraction was mixed bone marrow immune cells, not pure T cells. Correlation between methods rose after single-read clonotypes were removed.

CDR3 length: 17 residues. V lost 3 bases, J lost 0 bases, and 8 bases stayed unmatched. Germline V gene sequence: CDR1 LNHDA, CDR2 SQIVND (reference sequence). The V gene is TRBV19, the J gene TRBJ2-7; 10 positions match TRBD2. This sequence originates from a donor aged 40 or older with multiple myeloma. Sequencing was carried out using a population of CD138-negative cells sorted from bone marrow. This CDR3 is CASSIYLAGAPSYEQYF. For the CDR3, the DNA is TGTGCCAGTAGTATTTACCTAGCGGGAGCCCCCTCCTACGAGCAGTACTTC.